This T cell receptor beta chain was retrieved from a study of CD8 T cells in ankylosing spondylitis. Whole-study results and caveats: Disease-linked clones were found to be CD8+ and relatively rare in peripheral blood. Roughly eight highly homologous variants made up a TCR beta motif that seemed to typify ankylosing spondylitis blood.

Comments on this clonotype: Its target is not known.

Germline V lookup: CDR1 MNHEY, CDR2 SVGAGI. There are 16 residues in the CDR3. V was cut by 2 bases and J by 1 base, with 14 bases left in between. Quantitative 5'-RACE was performed with molecular barcodes, and it yielded the TCR beta libraries. TCRdb used MiXCR to reprocess the 5' RACE reads, holding one entry per CDR3 protein. The sample records fewer than 180,000 distinct CDR3 sequences, roughly 44% being singletons. The material sequenced was synovial fluid, either unsorted or a sorted T cell fraction (not recorded which). The chain employs TRBV6-5 and TRBJ1-1; D not resolved. This TCR was recovered from a male donor with ankylosing spondylitis. The DNA for the CDR3 is TGTGCCAGCAGTTACCCTCGACGGGTCAGGAACACTGAAGCTTTCTTT. Translating gives CASSYPRRVRNTEAFF.